This is a list of T cell receptor beta chains from one sample in a study of tumor-infiltrating lymphocytes in primary liver carcinoma. TCRdb reanalysed the multiplex PCR reads using MiXCR and keeps one entry per CDR3 protein. The data contain some 46,000 distinct CDR3 sequences, roughly 75% of them seen just once; the ten biggest clones take up 35% to 45%. Sequencing was carried out using tumor-adjacent normal liver tissue. These receptors all come from a woman younger than 45 with primary liver carcinoma and hepatitis B virus infection. Both conserved end residues are trimmed from each CDR3. The order of the fields is D gene, V gene, J gene, CDR3 protein. The D gene is left open where the match is weak.

TRBD1,TRBV6-1,TRBJ2-7,ASSDAGTGKHEQY
TRBD1,TRBV4-1,TRBJ2-5,ASSQGPTGGWETQY
TRBD1,TRBV11-2,TRBJ1-2,ASSFPRTGGEGYT
NA,TRBV7-8,TRBJ1-4,ASNLGRGRDKKLF
NA,TRBV10-3,TRBJ2-1,AISESMSRSYNERF
NA,TRBV9,TRBJ2-5,ASSVGTSYQETQY
NA,TRBV12-3/TRBV12-4,TRBJ1-1,ASSWHIDTEAF
NA,TRBV11-1,TRBJ2-1,TSSLAALVVGFNEQF
NA,TRBV28,TRBJ1-1,ASSYSQGRNTEAF
NA,TRBV11-2,TRBJ2-1,ASSLAGSLNEQF
NA,TRBV12-3/TRBV12-4,TRBJ2-5,ASSTYAGIEEIQY
NA,TRBV28,TRBJ2-1,ASSFRGKQF
NA,TRBV11-3,TRBJ1-1,ASGRGTPIYTEAF
TRBD2,TRBV11-2,TRBJ2-1,ASSRLASGYNEQF
NA,TRBV18,TRBJ2-7,ASSAKFSYQQY
TRBD2,TRBV2,TRBJ2-3,ASRKGLAVSTDTQY
TRBD2,TRBV12-3/TRBV12-4,TRBJ2-2,VSSPGLGDGELF
NA,TRBV7-9,TRBJ2-7,ASSFVRDTLSEQY
NA,TRBV13,TRBJ2-1,ASSFNNNEHF
TRBD2,TRBV6-4,TRBJ2-1,ASSDAAGDYNEQF
NA,TRBV6-2/TRBV6-3,TRBJ1-2,ASSPQADYGYT
NA,TRBV4-3,TRBJ2-5,ASSLNSFQYQETQY
NA,TRBV5-6,TRBJ2-6,PSSQDSSFSGANVLT
TRBD2,TRBV12-3/TRBV12-4,TRBJ2-5,ASSLGAGVRGKETQY
NA,TRBV11-1,TRBJ2-7,ASIFMGYGQY
NA,TRBV13,TRBJ2-1,ASSLSAGGAYNEQF
NA,TRBV11-2,TRBJ2-6,ASSLGGAGANVLT
NA,TRBV6-1,TRBJ2-7,ASSKMDRGSYEWY